Below are 32 T cell receptor beta chains sequenced from a single sample in a study of OX40 agonist ivuxolimab in advanced cancers. Profiled with immunoSEQ multiplex PCR; TCRdb holds only in-frame clones, not every one. The repertoire holds about 58,000 clones, with over 80% as singletons. This specimen was CD4+ or CD8+ T cells sorted from blood, taken in a trial of the OX40 agonist ivuxolimab. Source of these receptors: an adult with an advanced solid tumor such as melanoma, head and neck, liver or kidney cancer.

This chain joins TRBV2 and TRBJ1-4, with unresolved D. The germline V gene has CDR1 SNHLY and CDR2 FYNNEI. V was pared by 4 bases and J by 0 bases, with 6 bases between. The CDR3 contains 14 residues. The CDR3 DNA reads as TGTGCCAGCAGTGGGAGTACAACTAATGAAAAACTGTTTTTT. It is translated as CASSGSTTNEKLFF. Looking up the rest from reference TRBV2 and TRBJ1-4 gives the full variable domain: EPEVTQTPSHQVTQMGQEVILRCVPISNHLYFYWYRQILGQKVEFLVSFYNNEISEKSEIFDDQFSVERPDGSNFTLKIRSTKLEDSAMYFCASSGSTTNEKLFFGSGTQLSVL.

The rearrangement links TRBV25-1 to TRBJ1-4; 8 bases fit TRBD1. The trim removed 6 bases at V and 2 bases at J, leaving 14 bases unmatched. Germline V CDR1 and CDR2: MGHDK, SYGVNS. The CDR3 length is 18 residues. CDR3 protein: CASSPRGQGAWTNEKLFF. CDR3 coding DNA: TGTGCCAGCAGCCCAAGGGGGCAGGGGGCCTGGACTAATGAAAAACTGTTTTTT. The complete variable domain, with remaining parts taken from reference TRBV25-1 and TRBJ1-4, reads EADIYQTPRYLVIGTGKKITLECSQTMGHDKMYWYQQDPGMELHLIHYSYGVNSTEKGDLSSESTVSRIRTEHFPLTLESARPSHTSQYLCASSPRGQGAWTNEKLFFGSGTQLSVL.

The chain employs TRBV7-9 and TRBJ2-3; possibly TRBD1 for D (5 bases). The CDR3 totals 16 residues. Germline CDR1 reads SEHNR; CDR2 reads FQNEAQ (reference sequence). V lost 3 bases to trimming and J lost 4 bases, with 17 bases between them. In DNA form, the CDR3 reads TGTGCCAGCAGCTTGGGTGAGTCCACAGGTGCAGATACGCAGTATTTT. Translating it yields CASSLGESTGADTQYF.

In nucleotides, the CDR3 is TGCAGCGTTCTCCTCGCGGGAGGCCCTTATACGCAGTATTTT. Amino acids: CSVLLAGGPYTQYF. The V call is TRBV29-1, the J call TRBJ2-3; the match to TRBD2 covers 8 bases. CDR1 and CDR2 from the germline V gene are SQVTM and ANQGSEA. V lost 5 bases to trimming and J lost 7 bases; unmatched junction nucleotides: 11. The CDR3 covers 14 residues.

V usage is TRBV14 and J usage is TRBJ2-7; D not resolved. CDR1 SGHDN and CDR2 FVKESK come from the germline V gene. V shed 11 bases and J shed 0 bases, with 14 bases lying between them. The CDR3 covers 13 residues. CDR3 sequence reads: CAYPKYSSYEQYF. DNA for the CDR3: TGTGCCTACCCCAAGTACAGCTCCTACGAGCAGTACTTC.

The rearrangement links TRBV16 to TRBJ1-5, with a possible D match to TRBD1 (6 bases). V was cut by 2 bases and J by 0 bases, with 20 bases left in between. Per germline, CDR1 KGHSY and CDR2 FQNENV. The CDR3 length is 19 residues. The CDR3 protein is CASSQGGGRGGYSNQPQHF. The CDR3 nucleotides are TGTGCCAGCAGCCAAGGCGGCGGCAGGGGAGGATATAGCAATCAGCCCCAGCATTTT.

The rearrangement links TRBV4-2 to TRBJ2-1; 14 bases match TRBD2. The V segment lost 4 bases and the J segment 9 bases; nucleotides outside the gene matches: 8. The CDR3 is made up of 16 amino acids. Germline-derived CDR1 and CDR2 are LGHNA and YNFKEQ. CDR3 sequence: CASSPGLAGVQGEQFF. For the CDR3, the DNA is TGTGCCAGCAGCCCGGGACTAGCGGGAGTACAGGGTGAGCAGTTCTTC.

This sequence joins TRBV19 and TRBJ2-7; TRBD1 aligns across 7 bases. With V trimmed by 3 bases and J by 4 bases, 12 bases remained unmatched. The V gene's germline CDR1 is LNHDA and CDR2 SQIVND (reference sequence). The CDR3 spans 16 residues. DNA for the CDR3: TGTGCCAGTAGTATTACAGGGGAATCTTTGGTGTACGAGCAGTACTTC. Protein product: CASSITGESLVYEQYF.

This rearrangement joins TRBV11-2 to TRBJ2-2; D gene unclear. Trimming stripped 3 bases from V and 5 bases from J, with 10 bases between. Germline-derived CDR1 and CDR2 are SGHAT and FQNNGV. The CDR3 totals 14 residues. DNA for the CDR3: TGTGCCAGCAGCTTCTCGGACGGAACCGGGGAGCTGTTTTTT. It is translated as CASSFSDGTGELFF.

The chain is built from TRBV5-6 and TRBJ1-1; D unclear. This CDR3 has 12 amino acids. V lost 2 bases to trimming and J lost 7 bases, with 9 bases between them. CDR1 and CDR2 from the germline V gene are SGHDT and YYEEEE. CDR3 DNA sequence: TGTGCCAGCAGCTTACCGGGATTTGAAGCTTTCTTT. This translates into CASSLPGFEAFF.

V gene TRBV5-4 combines with J gene TRBJ2-3, with 7 bases identical to TRBD1. In germline, CDR1 is SGHNT, CDR2 YYREEE (reference sequence). CDR3 length: 15 amino acids. V was pared by 4 bases and J by 2 bases, with 7 bases of the junction left unmatched. The CDR3 nucleotides read TGTGCCAGCAGCCGGGGACAGATCTACACAGATACGCAGTATTTT. Residues: CASSRGQIYTDTQYF.

This chain connects TRBV6-5 to TRBJ2-3; TRBD2 matches 8 bases. Germline V gene sequence: CDR1 MNHEY, CDR2 SVGAGI. J was trimmed by 2 bases and V by 3 bases; bases with no gene match: 7. The CDR3 consists of 16 residues. The CDR3, as DNA: TGTGCCAGCAGTTATAGTAGCGGGGTATCCACAGATACGCAGTATTTT. Its translation: CASSYSSGVSTDTQYF.

V gene TRBV10-3 combines with J gene TRBJ2-1; 10 nucleotides line up with TRBD2. The CDR3 covers 16 residues. Germline V lookup: CDR1 ENHRY, CDR2 SYGVKD. Losses at the gene ends were 4 bases for V and 6 bases for J; bases not matched to a gene: 9. The CDR3 nucleotides read TGTGCCATCAGTGTGGCTAGCGGGAGTTTTAGCAATGAGCAGTTCTTC. Its protein is CAISVASGSFSNEQFF.

V is TRBV7-8 and J is TRBJ2-3; 9 positions match TRBD1. With V trimmed by 6 bases and J by 2 bases, 9 bases remained unmatched. The CDR3 is 16 residues long. Germline V gene lookup returns CDR1 SGHVS and CDR2 FQNEAQ. Written as DNA, the CDR3 is TGTGCCAGCAGGGTCGGACAGGGGCAAAACACAGATACGCAGTATTTT. Protein sequence: CASRVGQGQNTDTQYF. Full variable domain (missing parts from reference TRBV7-8 and TRBJ2-3): GAGVSQSPRYKVAKRGQDVALRCDPISGHVSLFWYQQALGQGPEFLTYFQNEAQLDKSGLPSDRFFAERPEGSVSTLKIQRTQQEDSAVYLCASRVGQGQNTDTQYFGPGTRLTVL.

The V and J genes are TRBV28 and TRBJ2-3; 7 bases match TRBD1. The V and J ends lost 5 bases and 9 bases, in that order; junction bases with no gene match: 11. Germline values: CDR1 MDHEN, CDR2 SYDVKM. The CDR3 is made up of 14 amino acids. DNA for the CDR3: TGTGCCAGCAGTCTCGGGACAGATTATGTCACGCAGTATTTT. It yields the protein CASSLGTDYVTQYF.

V is TRBV30 and J is TRBJ2-4; the D is unclear. Germline-derived CDR1 and CDR2 are GTSNPN and SVGIG (reference sequence). Between the trimmed V and J ends, which lost 3 bases and 0 bases, there was a span of 12 bases. The CDR3 covers 15 residues. The CDR3 DNA reads as TGTGCCTGGAGCCCCCAGGTGATAGCCAAAAACATTCAGTACTTC. Amino acid sequence: CAWSPQVIAKNIQYF. The full variable domain, rest sourced from reference TRBV30 and TRBJ2-4, is SQTIHQWPATLVQPVGSPLSLECTVEGTSNPNLYWYRQAAGRGLQLLFYSVGIGQISSEVPQNLSASRPQDRQFILSSKKLLLSDSGFYLCAWSPQVIAKNIQYFGAGTRLSVL.

This chain connects TRBV7-6 to TRBJ1-1, with 7 positions matching TRBD1. The V gene end was trimmed by 4 bases and the J gene end by 3 bases; junction bases not matched to a gene: 2. The CDR3 contains 13 residues. Germline CDR1 is SGHVS and CDR2 is FNYEAQ. The CDR3 region is CASSSQGDTEAFF. In DNA form, the CDR3 reads TGTGCCAGCAGCTCTCAGGGGGACACTGAAGCTTTCTTT.

The V and J genes are TRBV27 and TRBJ2-2; D is possibly TRBD1 or TRBD2 (5 bases each). The CDR3 is 12 residues long. Germline V lookup: CDR1 MNHEY, CDR2 SMNVEV (reference sequence). Trimming pared 5 bases from V and 6 bases from J, leaving 7 bases between. CDR3: CASSRGSGELFF. The CDR3 coding sequence is TGTGCCAGCAGTCGGGGCTCCGGGGAGCTGTTTTTT.

The CDR3 loop reads CASSQGYYREGSPLHF. The DNA of the CDR3 is TGCGCCAGCAGCCAGGGATACTACAGGGAAGGTTCACCCCTCCACTTT. The chain recombines TRBV4-3 with TRBJ1-6, with TRBD1 as a possible D gene (6 bases). Germline V gene data show CDR1 as LGHNA and CDR2 as YSLEER. This CDR3 spans 16 amino acids. V lost 3 bases and J lost 9, with 18 bases in between.

V gene TRBV28 combines with J gene TRBJ2-2, with 12 bases fitting TRBD2. The CDR3 runs 15 residues. V lost 5 bases and J lost 5; bases outside the gene matches: 3. CDR1 is MDHEN, CDR2 SYDVKM, per germline. The CDR3, as DNA: TGTGCCAGCAGTCCGGGACTAGCGGGTACCGGGGAGCTGTTTTTT. It is translated as CASSPGLAGTGELFF. Full variable domain (missing parts from reference TRBV28 and TRBJ2-2): DVKVTQSSRYLVKRTGEKVFLECVQDMDHENMFWYRQDPGLGLRLIYFSYDVKMKEKGDIPEGYSVSREKKERFSLILESASTNQTSMYLCASSPGLAGTGELFFGEGSRLTVL.

The chain combines TRBV5-1 with TRBJ2-2; the D is unclear. The CDR3 is 15 amino acids. Germline CDR1 and CDR2: SGHRS and YFSETQ. Trimming removed 5 bases from V and 3 bases from J, with 14 bases in between. CDR3 in DNA: TGCGCCAGCAGTTTGACGAGCCCCGACACCGGGGAGCTGTTTTTT. This sequence encodes CASSLTSPDTGELFF.

The CDR3 is CASSLGGWGTTYEQYF. The CDR3 DNA sequence: TGCGCCAGCAGCTTGGGTGGTTGGGGGACAACCTACGAGCAGTACTTC. The chain links TRBV5-1 to TRBJ2-7; perhaps TRBD1 as D (6 bases). Germline V gene sequence: CDR1 SGHRS, CDR2 YFSETQ. V was pared by 0 bases and J by 2 bases, with 15 bases between. The CDR3 spans 16 residues.

This clone was seen only a few times. This chain connects TRBV9 to TRBJ2-5; weak D call: TRBD1 (6 bases). This CDR3 region has 17 residues. V lost 0 bases and J 5 bases, leaving 20 bases between the germline ends. CDR1 is SGDLS, CDR2 YYNGEE, per germline. CDR3 residues: CASSVEGHGFFGETQYF. CDR3 nucleotide sequence: TGTGCCAGCAGCGTAGAGGGACATGGTTTTTTTGGGGAGACCCAGTACTTC.

The CDR3 DNA follows: TGTGCCAGCAGCACTCAGGACAGGGGGAACACTGAAGCTTTCTTT. Translated, it gives CASSTQDRGNTEAFF. J is TRBJ1-1 and V is TRBV6-6; TRBD1 agrees at 9 bases. The CDR3 runs 15 residues. Germline V lookup: CDR1 MNHNY, CDR2 SVGAGI (reference sequence). Germline trimming cut 6 bases from V and 1 base from J; bases unmatched to any gene: 6.

The chain is built from TRBV7-9 and TRBJ1-1; the D gene is possibly TRBD1 (5 bases). Germline V lookup: CDR1 SEHNR, CDR2 FQNEAQ (reference sequence). The V and J ends lost 5 bases and 8 bases respectively, with 15 bases between them. The CDR3 is 13 residues long. CDR3 nucleotides: TGTGCCAGCAGCCTTAATTTGGAGGGGGAAGCTTTCTTT. Its translation is CASSLNLEGEAFF.

The rearrangement joins TRBV5-5 to TRBJ2-3; 11 bases fit TRBD1. The V and J ends lost 5 bases and 6 bases, in that order; junction bases with no gene match: 8. CDR3 length equals 15 residues. In germline, CDR1 is SGHKS, CDR2 YYEKEE (reference sequence). The DNA of the CDR3 is TGTGCCAGCAGGCTAGGACAGGGGGCGTGGGATACGCAGTATTTT. It codes for CASRLGQGAWDTQYF.

This clone was found once. J is TRBJ1-4 and V is TRBV30; possibly TRBD1 for D (5 bases). The CDR3 covers 15 residues. Trimming removed 2 bases at V and 0 bases at J, with 10 bases between. Looked up from germline, CDR1 is GTSNPN and CDR2 is SVGIG (reference sequence). CDR3 sequence: CAWSYGTATNEKLFF. The CDR3 DNA follows: TGTGCCTGGAGTTACGGGACTGCAACTAATGAAAAACTGTTTTTT. Full variable domain (missing parts from reference TRBV30 and TRBJ1-4): SQTIHQWPATLVQPVGSPLSLECTVEGTSNPNLYWYRQAAGRGLQLLFYSVGIGQISSEVPQNLSASRPQDRQFILSSKKLLLSDSGFYLCAWSYGTATNEKLFFGSGTQLSVL.

The chain recombines TRBV19 with TRBJ2-5, with D possibly being TRBD2 (6 bases). The germline gives CDR1 LNHDA, CDR2 SQIVND (reference sequence). V was pared by 3 bases and J by 0 bases, with 11 bases between. CDR3 length: 15 residues. CDR3 nucleotide sequence: TGTGCCAGTAGTATTGGCGGGAAGGACCAAGAGACCCAGTACTTC. Its protein is CASSIGGKDQETQYF. The variable domain in full, completed from reference TRBV19 and TRBJ2-5, reads DGGITQSPKYLFRKEGQNVTLSCEQNLNHDAMYWYRQDPGQGLRLIYYSQIVNDFQKGDIAEGYSVSREKKESFPLTVTSAQKNPTAFYLCASSIGGKDQETQYFGPGTRLLVL.

The CDR3 here is CASSRDGSGANVLTF. The CDR3 region has the DNA TGTGCCAGCTCACGAGACGGCTCTGGGGCCAACGTCCTGACTTTC. The V call is TRBV18, the J call TRBJ2-6; D uncertain. CDR1 is KGHSH and CDR2 is LQKENI in the germline V gene. The CDR3 loop spans 15 amino acids. V lost 4 bases and J 0 bases, leaving 7 bases between the germline ends.

A word on this clone: Other nucleotide sequences in the sample specify the same CDR3. The chain is built from TRBV28 and TRBJ2-2; 7 positions agree with TRBD1. Germline CDR1 is MDHEN and CDR2 is SYDVKM. This CDR3 region has 14 residues. The V and J ends lost 6 bases and 6 bases, in that order; junction bases with no gene match: 7. CDR3 in amino acids: CASRDGQAAGELFF. The CDR3, as DNA: TGTGCCAGCAGGGATGGACAGGCGGCCGGGGAGCTGTTTTTT.

The V and J genes are TRBV5-1 and TRBJ2-1; D possibly corresponds to TRBD1 (6 bases). The CDR3 contains 15 residues. V was clipped by 0 bases and J by 7 bases, with 14 bases between them. Germline values: CDR1 SGHRS, CDR2 YFSETQ. CDR3 nucleotides: TGCGCCAGCAGCTTGGCAGGGGTGGATCATAATGAGCAGTTCTTC. Protein product: CASSLAGVDHNEQFF. Looking up the rest from reference TRBV5-1 and TRBJ2-1 gives the full variable domain: KAGVTQTPRYLIKTRGQQVTLSCSPISGHRSVSWYQQTPGQGLQFLFEYFSETQRNKGNFPGRFSGRQFSNSRSEMNVSTLELGDSALYLCASSLAGVDHNEQFFGPGTRLTVL.

The chain employs TRBV4-3 and TRBJ2-3; D gene uncertain. This CDR3 contains 15 residues. Germline CDR1 is LGHNA and CDR2 is YSLEER. The V end was cut by 0 bases, the J end by 4 bases, with 11 bases between. The CDR3 loop is CASSQEQFWADTQYF. The DNA of the CDR3 is TGCGCCAGCAGCCAAGAACAGTTTTGGGCAGATACGCAGTATTTT.